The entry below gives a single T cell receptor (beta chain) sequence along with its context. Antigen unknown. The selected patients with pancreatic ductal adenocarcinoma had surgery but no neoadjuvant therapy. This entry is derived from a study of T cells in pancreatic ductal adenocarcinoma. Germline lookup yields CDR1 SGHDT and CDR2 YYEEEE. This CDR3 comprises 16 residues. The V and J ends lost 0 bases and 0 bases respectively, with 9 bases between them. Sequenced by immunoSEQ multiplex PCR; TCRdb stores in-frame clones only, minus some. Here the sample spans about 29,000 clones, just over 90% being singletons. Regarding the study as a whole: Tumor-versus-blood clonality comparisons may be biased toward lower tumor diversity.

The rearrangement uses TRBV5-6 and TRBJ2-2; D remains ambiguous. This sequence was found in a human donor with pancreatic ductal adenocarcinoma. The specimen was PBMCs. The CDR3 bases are TGTGCCAGCAGCTTGGTCGGTAGGGCGAACACCGGGGAGCTGTTTTTT. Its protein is CASSLVGRANTGELFF.